This TCR beta chain derives from a study of T-cell memory formation after mild COVID-19. Whole-study results and caveats: Mainly CM and EM harbored the contracting CD4+ clones; mainly EMRA harbored the CD8+ ones. The SARS-CoV-2 specificity of second-wave clones reaching peak at day 37 remained unverified.

This clonotype appeared many times. Antigen unknown. TCRdb ran MiXCR on the 5' RACE reads and lists one entry per CDR3 protein. The top ten hold 2.2% of the sample, which has around 130,000 distinct CDR3 sequences, about 6% seen once. The CDR3 sequence is 16 residues long. Germline V gives CDR1 LGHDT, CDR2 YNNKEL (reference sequence). Trimming removed 2 bases from V and 2 bases from J, with 16 bases in between. J is TRBJ2-7 and V is TRBV3-1; a possible D gene is TRBD1 (6 bases). The receptor was isolated from an adult woman who had mild COVID-19 (a few samples of this study predate the infection). Cell type and time point are not known. The sample consisted of PBMCs or a T cell subset sorted from them (not recorded which). DNA of the CDR3: TGTGCCAGCAGCCAATCTCACAGAACAGGGCCCTACGAGCAGTACTTC. This gives the protein CASSQSHRTGPYEQYF.